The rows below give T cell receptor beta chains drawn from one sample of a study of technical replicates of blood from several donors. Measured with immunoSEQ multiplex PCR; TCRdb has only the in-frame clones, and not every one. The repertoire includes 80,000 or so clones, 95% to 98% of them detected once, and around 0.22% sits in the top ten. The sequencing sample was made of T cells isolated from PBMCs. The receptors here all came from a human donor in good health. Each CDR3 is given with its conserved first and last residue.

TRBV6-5	CASSPGTSGSYEQYF
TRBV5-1	CASSLELAGYEQYF
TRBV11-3	CASSQTGGEAFF
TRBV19	CASSIQGGGYTF
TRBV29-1	CSVQGNYGYTF
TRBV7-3	CASSLLGTSNEQFF
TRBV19	CASSIPVRYQPQHF
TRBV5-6	CASTLRGIRNYGYTF
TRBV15	CATSKRTDNEKLFF
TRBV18	CASSPGTASYEQYF
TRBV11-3	CASSSPSGNTDTQYF
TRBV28	CASSSRDREEGEQFF
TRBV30	CAWNRVGASGANVLTF
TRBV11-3	CASSLEGGRDEKLFF
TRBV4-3	CASSQDRAGRGGFGYEQYF
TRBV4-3	CASSYLRGTGLYEQYF
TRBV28	CASSLAWEGNEKLFF
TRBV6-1	CASSEAQGAYQPQHF
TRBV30	CAWSVGAGPYEQYF
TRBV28	CASSSQGTGLAFF
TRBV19	CAGHGIYF
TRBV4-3	CASSQDRQGWGQNIQYF
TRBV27	CASSPLNTEAFF
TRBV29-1	CSVVDWSQVF
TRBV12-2	CASRLAQGTGCPIQYF
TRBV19	CASSMVGRAGELFF
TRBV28	CASSSHKTASNQPQHF
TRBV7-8	CASSLGGHPLNAEAFF
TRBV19	CASRLQGASNQPQHF
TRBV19	CASSINYGLAGVDEQFF
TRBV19	CASSILGLGSDNEQFF
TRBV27	CASTPGWNLLAGDPYEQYF
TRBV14	CASSQVAGADTGELFF
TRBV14	CASSVLGGPYTQYF
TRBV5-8	CASSSQPTEIDEKLFF
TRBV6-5	CASRSSGAYYNEQFF
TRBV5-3	CARSYPGKSNQPQHF
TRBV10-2	CASFGDEQYF
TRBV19	CASSRGQGVNQPQHF
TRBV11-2	CASSLGGGLYNEQFF
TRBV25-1	CASSDTGRVRGEQYF
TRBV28	CASKSLESRSYNEQFF
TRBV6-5	CASRPQPTGGTEAFF
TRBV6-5	CASSYSANGRTYEQYF
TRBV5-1	CASSLTGGDETQYF
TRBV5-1	CASSLNRDTDTQYF